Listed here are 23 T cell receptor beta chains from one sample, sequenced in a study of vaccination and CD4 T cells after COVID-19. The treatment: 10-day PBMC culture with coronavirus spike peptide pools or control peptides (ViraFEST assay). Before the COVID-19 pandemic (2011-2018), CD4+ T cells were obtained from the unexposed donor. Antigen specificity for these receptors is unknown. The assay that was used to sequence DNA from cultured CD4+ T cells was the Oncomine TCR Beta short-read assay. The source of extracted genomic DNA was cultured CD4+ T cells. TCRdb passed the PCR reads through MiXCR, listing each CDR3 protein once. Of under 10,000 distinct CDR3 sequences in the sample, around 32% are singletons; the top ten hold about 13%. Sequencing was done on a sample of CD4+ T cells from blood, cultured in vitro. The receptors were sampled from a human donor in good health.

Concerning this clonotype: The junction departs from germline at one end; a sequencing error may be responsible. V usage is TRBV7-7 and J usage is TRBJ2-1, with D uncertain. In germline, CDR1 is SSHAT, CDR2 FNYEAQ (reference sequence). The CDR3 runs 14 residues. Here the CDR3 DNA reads TGTGCTAGCAGCCCGAGGTTCGATTACAATGAGCAGTTCTTC. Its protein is CASSPRFDYNEQFF.

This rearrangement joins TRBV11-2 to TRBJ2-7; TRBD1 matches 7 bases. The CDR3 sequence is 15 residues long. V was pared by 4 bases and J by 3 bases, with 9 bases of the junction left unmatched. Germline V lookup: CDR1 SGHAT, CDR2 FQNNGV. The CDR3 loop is CASSSLRDRSYEQYF. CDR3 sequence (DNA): TGTGCCAGCAGCTCCCTCCGGGACAGAAGCTACGAGCAGTACTTC.

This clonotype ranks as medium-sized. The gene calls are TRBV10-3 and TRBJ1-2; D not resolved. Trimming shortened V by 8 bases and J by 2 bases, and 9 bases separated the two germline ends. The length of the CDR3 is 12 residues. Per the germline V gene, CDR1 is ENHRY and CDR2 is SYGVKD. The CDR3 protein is CAIDGQNYGYTF. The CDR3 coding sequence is TGTGCCATCGATGGGCAGAACTATGGCTACACCTTC.

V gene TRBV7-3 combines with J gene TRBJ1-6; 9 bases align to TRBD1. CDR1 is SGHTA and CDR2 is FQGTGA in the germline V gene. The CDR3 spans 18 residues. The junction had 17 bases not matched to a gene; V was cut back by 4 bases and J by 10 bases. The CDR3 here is CASSCYLDYRGRGSPLHF. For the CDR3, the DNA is TGTGCCAGCAGCTGCTACTTGGATTACAGGGGGCGGGGGTCACCCCTCCACTTT.

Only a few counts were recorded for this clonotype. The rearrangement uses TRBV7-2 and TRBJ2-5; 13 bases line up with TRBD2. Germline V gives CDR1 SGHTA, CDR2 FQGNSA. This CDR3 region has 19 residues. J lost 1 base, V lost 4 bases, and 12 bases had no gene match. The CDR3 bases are TGTGCCAGCAGCTCAATTGGGACTAGCGGGATAGTAGCCCAAGAGACCCAGTACTTC. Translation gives CASSSIGTSGIVAQETQYF.

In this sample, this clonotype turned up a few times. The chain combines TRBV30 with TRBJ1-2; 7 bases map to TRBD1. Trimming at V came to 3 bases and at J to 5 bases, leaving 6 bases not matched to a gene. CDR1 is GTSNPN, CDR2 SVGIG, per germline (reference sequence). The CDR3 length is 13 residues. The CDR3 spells CAWRLAGGYGYTF. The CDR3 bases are TGTGCCTGGAGGCTGGCAGGGGGGTATGGCTACACCTTC. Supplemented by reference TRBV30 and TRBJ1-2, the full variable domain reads SQTIHQWPATLVQPVGSPLSLECTVEGTSNPNLYWYRQAAGRGLQLLFYSVGIGQISSEVPQNLSASRPQDRQFILSSKKLLLSDSGFYLCAWRLAGGYGYTFGSGTRLTVV.

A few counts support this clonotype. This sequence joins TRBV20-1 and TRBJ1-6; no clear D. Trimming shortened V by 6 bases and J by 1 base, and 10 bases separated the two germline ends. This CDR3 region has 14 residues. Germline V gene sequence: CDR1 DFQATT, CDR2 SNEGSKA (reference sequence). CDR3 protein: CSALGESYNSPLHF. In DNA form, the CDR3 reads TGCAGTGCCCTAGGAGAGTCCTATAATTCACCCCTCCACTTT.

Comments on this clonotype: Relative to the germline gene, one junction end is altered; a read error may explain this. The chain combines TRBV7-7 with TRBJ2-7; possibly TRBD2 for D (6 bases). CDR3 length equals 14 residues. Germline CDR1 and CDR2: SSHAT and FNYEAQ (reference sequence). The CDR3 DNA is TGTGCTAGCAGCCCCCGCGTATCCAGCGGGGAGCAGTACTTC. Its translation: CASSPRVSSGEQYF. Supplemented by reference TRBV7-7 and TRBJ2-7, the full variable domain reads GAGVSQSPRYKVTKRGQDVTLRCDPISSHATLYWYQQALGQGPEFLTYFNYEAQPDKSGLPSDRFSAERPEGSISTLTIQRTEQRDSAMYRCASSPRVSSGEQYFGPGTRLTVT.

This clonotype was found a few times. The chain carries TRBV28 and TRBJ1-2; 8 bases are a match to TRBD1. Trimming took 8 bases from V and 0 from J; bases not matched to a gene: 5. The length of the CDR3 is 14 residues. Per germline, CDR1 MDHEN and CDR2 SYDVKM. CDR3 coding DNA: TGTGCCAGCGCCGGGACAGGAGCTAACTATGGCTACACCTTC. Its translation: CASAGTGANYGYTF.

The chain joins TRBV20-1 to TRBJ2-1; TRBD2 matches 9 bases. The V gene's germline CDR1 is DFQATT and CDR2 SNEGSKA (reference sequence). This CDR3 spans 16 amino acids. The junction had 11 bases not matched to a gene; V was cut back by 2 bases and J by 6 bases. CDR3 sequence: CSARPATSGRTNEQFF. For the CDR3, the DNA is TGCAGTGCTAGACCCGCCACTAGCGGGCGGACCAATGAGCAGTTCTTC.

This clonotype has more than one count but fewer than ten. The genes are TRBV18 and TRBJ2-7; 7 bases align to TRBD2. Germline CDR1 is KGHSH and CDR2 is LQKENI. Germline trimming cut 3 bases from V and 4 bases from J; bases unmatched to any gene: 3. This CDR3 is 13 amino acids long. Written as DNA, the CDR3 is TGTGCCAGCTCACCCGCCGGGGGGTACGAGCAGTACTTC. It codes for CASSPAGGYEQYF.

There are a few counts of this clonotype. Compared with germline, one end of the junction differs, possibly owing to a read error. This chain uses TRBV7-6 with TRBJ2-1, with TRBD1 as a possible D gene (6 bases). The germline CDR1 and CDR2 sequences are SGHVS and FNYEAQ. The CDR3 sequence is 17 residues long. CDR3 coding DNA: TGTGCTAGCAGCCCCTCGGCAGGGGACAACCCTTACAATGAGCAGTTCTTC. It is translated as CASSPSAGDNPYNEQFF.

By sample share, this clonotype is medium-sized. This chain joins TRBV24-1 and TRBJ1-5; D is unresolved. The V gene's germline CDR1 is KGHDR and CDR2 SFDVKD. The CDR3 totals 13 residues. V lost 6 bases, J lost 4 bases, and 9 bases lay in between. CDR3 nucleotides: TGTGCCACCAGTTCACCTGGAAATCAGCCCCAGCATTTT. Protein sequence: CATSSPGNQPQHF.

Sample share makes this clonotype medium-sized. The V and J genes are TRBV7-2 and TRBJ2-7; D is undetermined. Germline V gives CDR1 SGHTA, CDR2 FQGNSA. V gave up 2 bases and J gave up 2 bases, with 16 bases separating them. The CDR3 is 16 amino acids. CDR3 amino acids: CASSLPSGTATYEQYF. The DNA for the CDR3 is TGTGCCAGCAGCTTACCCTCCGGCACAGCTACCTACGAGCAGTACTTC.

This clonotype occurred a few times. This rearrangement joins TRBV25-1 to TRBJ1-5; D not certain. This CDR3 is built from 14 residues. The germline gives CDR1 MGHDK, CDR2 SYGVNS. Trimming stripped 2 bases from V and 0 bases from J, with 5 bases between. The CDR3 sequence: CASSETNSNQPQHF. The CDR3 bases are TGTGCCAGCAGTGAAACAAATAGCAATCAGCCCCAGCATTTT.

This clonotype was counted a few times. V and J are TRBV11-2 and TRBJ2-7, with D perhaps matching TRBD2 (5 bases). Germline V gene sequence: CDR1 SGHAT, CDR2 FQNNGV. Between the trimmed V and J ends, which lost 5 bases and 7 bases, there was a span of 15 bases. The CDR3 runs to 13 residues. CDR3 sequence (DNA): TGTGCCAGCAGCCCGATCAGGACGGGGGAGCAGTACTTC. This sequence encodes CASSPIRTGEQYF.

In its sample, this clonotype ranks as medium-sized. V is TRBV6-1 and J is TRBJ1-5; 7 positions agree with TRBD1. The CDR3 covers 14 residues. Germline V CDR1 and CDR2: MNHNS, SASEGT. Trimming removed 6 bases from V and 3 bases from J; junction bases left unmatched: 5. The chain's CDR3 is CASRPQGINQPQHF. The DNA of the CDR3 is TGTGCCAGCAGGCCACAGGGGATCAATCAGCCCCAGCATTTT.

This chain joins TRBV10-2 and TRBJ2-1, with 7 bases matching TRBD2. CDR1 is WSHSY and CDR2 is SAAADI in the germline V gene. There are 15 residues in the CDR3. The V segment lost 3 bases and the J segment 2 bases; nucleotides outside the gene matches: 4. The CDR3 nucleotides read TGCGCCAGCAGTGATGTGGGAGGGCCCTACAATGAGCAGTTCTTC. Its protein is CASSDVGGPYNEQFF.

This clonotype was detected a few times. CDR3 sequence: CASSSGRGVGYEQYF. CDR3 nucleotides: TGTGCCAGCTCTTCGGGCAGGGGGGTCGGGTACGAGCAGTACTTC. J is TRBJ2-7 and V is TRBV6-1, with D possibly matching TRBD1 (7 bases). CDR3 length: 15 amino acids. Germline CDR1 MNHNS, CDR2 SASEGT. With 8 bases removed from V and 4 bases from J, the gap between germline ends came to 21 bases.

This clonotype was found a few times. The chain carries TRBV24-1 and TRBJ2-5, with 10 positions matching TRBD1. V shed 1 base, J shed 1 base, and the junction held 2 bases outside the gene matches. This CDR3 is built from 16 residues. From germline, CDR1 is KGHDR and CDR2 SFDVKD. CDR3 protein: CATSDFGTGVQETQYF. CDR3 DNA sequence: TGTGCCACCAGTGATTTCGGGACAGGGGTCCAAGAGACCCAGTACTTC.

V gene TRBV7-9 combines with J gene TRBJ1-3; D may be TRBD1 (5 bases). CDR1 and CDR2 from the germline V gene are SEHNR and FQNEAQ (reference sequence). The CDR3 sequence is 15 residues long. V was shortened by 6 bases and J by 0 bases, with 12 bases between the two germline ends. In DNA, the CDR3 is TGTGCCAGCAGGAACGGGGGGAGCTCTGGAAACACCATATATTTT. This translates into CASRNGGSSGNTIYF.

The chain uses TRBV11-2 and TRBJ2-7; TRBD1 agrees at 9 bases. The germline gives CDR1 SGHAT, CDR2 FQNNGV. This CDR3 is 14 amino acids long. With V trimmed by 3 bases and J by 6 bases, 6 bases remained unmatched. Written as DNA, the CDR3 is TGTGCCAGCAGCTTCCTAGGACAGGGGATCGAGCAGTACTTC. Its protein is CASSFLGQGIEQYF.

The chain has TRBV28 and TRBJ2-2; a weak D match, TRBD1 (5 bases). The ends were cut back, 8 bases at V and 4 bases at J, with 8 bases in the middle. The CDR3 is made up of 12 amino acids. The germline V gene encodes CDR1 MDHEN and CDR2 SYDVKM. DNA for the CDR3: TGTGCCAGCCAGGGATCCACCGGGGAGCTGTTTTTT. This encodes CASQGSTGELFF.